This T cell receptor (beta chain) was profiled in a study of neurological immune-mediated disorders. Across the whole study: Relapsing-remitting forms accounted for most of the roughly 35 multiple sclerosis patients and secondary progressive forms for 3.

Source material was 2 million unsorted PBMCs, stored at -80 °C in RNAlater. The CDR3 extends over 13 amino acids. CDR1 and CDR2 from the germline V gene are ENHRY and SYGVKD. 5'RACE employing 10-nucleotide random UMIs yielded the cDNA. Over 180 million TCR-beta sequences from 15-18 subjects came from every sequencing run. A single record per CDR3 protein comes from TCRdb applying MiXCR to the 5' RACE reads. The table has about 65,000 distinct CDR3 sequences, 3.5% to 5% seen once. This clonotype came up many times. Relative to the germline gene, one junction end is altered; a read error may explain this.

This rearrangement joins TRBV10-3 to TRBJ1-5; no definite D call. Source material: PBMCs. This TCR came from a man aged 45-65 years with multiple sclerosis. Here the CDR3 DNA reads TGTGCCATCAGTGCCGGGGAAGGTCAGCCCCAGAATTTT. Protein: CAISAGEGQPQNF.